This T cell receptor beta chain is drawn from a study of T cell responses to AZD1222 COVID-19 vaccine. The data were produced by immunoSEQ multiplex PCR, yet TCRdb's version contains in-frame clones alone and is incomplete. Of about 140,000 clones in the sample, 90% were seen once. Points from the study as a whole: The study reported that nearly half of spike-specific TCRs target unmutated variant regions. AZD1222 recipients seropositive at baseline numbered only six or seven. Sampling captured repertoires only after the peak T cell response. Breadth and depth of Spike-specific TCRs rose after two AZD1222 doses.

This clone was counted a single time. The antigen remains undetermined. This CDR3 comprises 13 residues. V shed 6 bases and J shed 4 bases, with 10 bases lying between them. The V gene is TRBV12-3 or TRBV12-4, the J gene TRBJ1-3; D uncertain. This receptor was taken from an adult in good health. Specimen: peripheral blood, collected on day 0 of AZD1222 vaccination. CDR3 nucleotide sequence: TGTGCCAGCAGCTTAAACAGAGGAAACACCATATATTTT. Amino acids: CASSLNRGNTIYF.